The clone carrying this T cell receptor (beta chain) was seen only a few times. What it recognizes is unknown. This entry comes from a study of T-cell reconstitution after alpha-beta-depleted transplantation in children. Study-wide results and caveats: From newly produced T cells came most of the T-cell counts and diversity one year after transplant. After transplant, at about two months, alpha-beta T cells were reportedly derived from several hundred expanded graft clones.

The TCRbeta library was prepared with unique molecular identifiers. TCRdb ran MiXCR on the PCR reads and lists one entry per CDR3 protein. Of 250,000 or so distinct CDR3 sequences in the sample, 20% to 30% were seen once. The sequencing here drew on PBMCs, mostly from graft donor cells, taken 360 days after TCRalphabeta/CD19-depleted stem cell transplant. The TCR sequence derives from a female patient between 2 and 15 years old who had a stem cell transplant for congenital amegakaryocytic thrombocytopenia, so the T cells may come from the graft donor.

For the CDR3, the DNA is TGCAGCGTTGGTGGCTCTGGGGTCAATGAGCAGTTCTTC. This gives the protein CSVGGSGVNEQFF. V and J are TRBV29-1 and TRBJ2-1; the D is unclear. Germline CDR1 and CDR2: SQVTM and ANQGSEA. The CDR3 sequence is 13 residues long. Trimming shortened V by 4 bases and J by 6 bases, and 13 bases separated the two germline ends.